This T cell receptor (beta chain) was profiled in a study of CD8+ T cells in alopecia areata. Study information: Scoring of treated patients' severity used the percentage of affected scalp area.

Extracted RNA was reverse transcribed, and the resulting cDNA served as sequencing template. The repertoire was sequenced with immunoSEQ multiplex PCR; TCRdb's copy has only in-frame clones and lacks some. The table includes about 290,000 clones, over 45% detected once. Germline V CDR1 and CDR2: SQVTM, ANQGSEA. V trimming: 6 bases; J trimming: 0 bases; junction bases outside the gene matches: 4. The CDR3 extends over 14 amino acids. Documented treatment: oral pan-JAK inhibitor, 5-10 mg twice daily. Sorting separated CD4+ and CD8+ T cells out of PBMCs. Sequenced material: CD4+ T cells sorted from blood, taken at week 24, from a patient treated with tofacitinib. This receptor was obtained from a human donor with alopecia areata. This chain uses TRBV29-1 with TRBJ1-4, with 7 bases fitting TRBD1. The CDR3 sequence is CSVLGQATNEKLFF. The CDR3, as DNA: TGCAGCGTCCTCGGACAGGCAACTAATGAAAAACTGTTTTTT.